This T cell receptor beta chain was profiled in a study of blood T cells in healthy people across ages. Study-level points and caveats: Strong correlation existed between TCR beta diversity and naive T cell percentage. Not knowing donor CMV status may have confounded expanded clonotype changes.

Samples each had at least 5 micrograms of total RNA extracted. Alongside a J-beta primer mix, a sample-barcoded 5' primer served in a second PCR lasting about 7 to 12 cycles. One entry per CDR3 protein results from TCRdb running MiXCR on the 5' RACE reads. The sample has roughly 900,000 distinct CDR3 sequences; under 35% are singletons. Germline CDR1 SGHKS, CDR2 YYEKEE (reference sequence). The CDR3 is 15 amino acids. In regard to this clonotype: Its target is unknown. The junction differs from germline at one of its ends, possibly a read error.

The sample was blood. The sequence derives from a woman aged 80 or older in good health. This chain joins TRBV5-5 and TRBJ2-5; no reliable D call. DNA for the CDR3: TGTGCCAGCAGCTGTCTTTCAGGTTACTTGGAGACCCAGCACTTC. It yields the protein CASSCLSGYLETQHF. The variable domain in full, with the rest retrieved from reference TRBV5-5 and TRBJ2-5, is DAGVTQSPTHLIKTRGQQVTLRCSPISGHKSVSWYQQVLGQGPQFIFQYYEKEERGRGNFPDRFSARQFPNYSSELNVNALLLGDSALYLCASSCLSGYLETQHFGPGTRLLVL.